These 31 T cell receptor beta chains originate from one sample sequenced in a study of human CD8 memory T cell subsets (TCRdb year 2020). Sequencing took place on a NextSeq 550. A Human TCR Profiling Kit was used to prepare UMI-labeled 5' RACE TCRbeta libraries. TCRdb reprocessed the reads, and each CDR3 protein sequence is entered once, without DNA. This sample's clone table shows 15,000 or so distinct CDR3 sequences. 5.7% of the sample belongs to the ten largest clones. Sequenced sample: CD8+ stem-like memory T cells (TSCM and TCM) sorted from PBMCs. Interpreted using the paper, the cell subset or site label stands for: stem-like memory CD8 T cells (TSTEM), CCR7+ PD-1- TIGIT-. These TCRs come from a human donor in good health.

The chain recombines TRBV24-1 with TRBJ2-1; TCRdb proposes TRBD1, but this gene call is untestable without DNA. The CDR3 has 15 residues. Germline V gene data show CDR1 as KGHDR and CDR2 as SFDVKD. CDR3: CATSDLMGADNEQFF.

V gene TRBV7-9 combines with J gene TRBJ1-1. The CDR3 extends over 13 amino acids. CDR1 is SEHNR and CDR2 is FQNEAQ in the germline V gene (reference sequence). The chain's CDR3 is CATRYGGSSEAFF.

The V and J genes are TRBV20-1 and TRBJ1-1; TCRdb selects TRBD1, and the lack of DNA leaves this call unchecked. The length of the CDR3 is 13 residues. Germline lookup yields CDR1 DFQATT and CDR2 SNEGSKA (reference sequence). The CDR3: CSARVPGEGEAFF.

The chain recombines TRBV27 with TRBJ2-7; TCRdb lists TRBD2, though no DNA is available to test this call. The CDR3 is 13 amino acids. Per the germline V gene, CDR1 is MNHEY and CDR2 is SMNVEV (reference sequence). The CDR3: CASSQRDFYEQYF.

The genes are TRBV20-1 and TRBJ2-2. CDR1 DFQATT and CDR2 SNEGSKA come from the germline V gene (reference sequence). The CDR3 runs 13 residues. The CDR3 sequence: CSAPLKDTGELFF.

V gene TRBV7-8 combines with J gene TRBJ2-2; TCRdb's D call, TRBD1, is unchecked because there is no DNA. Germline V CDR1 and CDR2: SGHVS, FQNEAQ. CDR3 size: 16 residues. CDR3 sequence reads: CASIFKEGGRSGELFF.

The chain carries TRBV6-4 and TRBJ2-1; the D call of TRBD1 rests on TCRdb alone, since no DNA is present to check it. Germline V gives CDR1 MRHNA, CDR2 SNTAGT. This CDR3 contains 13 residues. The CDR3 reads CASSDSGGNEQFF.

The CDR3 region is CASSQDGTDEQFF. This chain uses TRBV4-3 with TRBJ2-1; TCRdb names TRBD1, which stays unverified in the absence of DNA. The CDR3 spans 13 residues. Germline lookup yields CDR1 LGHNA and CDR2 YSLEER.

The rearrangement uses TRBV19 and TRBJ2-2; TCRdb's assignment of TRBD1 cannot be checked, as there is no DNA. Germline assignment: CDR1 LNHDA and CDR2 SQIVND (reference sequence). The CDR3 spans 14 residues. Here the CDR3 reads CASSTGLNTGELFF.

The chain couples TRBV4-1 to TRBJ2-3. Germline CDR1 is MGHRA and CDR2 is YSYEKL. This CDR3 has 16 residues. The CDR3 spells CASSQERSASTDTQYF.

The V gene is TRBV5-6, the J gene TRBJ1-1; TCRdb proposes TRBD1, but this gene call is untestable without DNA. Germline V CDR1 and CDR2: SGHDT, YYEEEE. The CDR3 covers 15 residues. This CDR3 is CASLRQGDLPTEAFF. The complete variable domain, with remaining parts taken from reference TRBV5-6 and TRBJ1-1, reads DAGVTQSPTHLIKTRGQQVTLRCSPKSGHDTVSWYQQALGQGPQFIFQYYEEEERQRGNFPDRFSGHQFPNYSSELNVNALLLGDSALYLCASLRQGDLPTEAFFGQGTRLTVV.

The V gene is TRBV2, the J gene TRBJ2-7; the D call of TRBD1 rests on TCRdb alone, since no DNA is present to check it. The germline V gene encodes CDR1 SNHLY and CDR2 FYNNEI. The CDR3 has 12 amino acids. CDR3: CAKGDRAYEQYF.

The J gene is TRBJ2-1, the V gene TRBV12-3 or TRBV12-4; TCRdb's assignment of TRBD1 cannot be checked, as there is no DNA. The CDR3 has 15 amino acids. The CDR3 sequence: CASSPGTGVYNEQFF.

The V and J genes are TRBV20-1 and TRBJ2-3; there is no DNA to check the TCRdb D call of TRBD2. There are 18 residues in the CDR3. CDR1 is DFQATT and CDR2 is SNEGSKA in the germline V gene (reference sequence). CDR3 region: CSARPGTSGGFDAYTQYF.

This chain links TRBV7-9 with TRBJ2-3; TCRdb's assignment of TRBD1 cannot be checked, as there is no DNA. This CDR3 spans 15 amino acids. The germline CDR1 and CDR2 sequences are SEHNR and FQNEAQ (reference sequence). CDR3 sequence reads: CASSDRTGGMDTQYF.

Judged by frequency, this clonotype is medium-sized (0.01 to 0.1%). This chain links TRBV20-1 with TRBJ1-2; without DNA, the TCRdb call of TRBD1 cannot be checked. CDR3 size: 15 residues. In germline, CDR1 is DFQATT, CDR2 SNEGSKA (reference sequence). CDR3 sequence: CSARDPGQPNYGYTF.

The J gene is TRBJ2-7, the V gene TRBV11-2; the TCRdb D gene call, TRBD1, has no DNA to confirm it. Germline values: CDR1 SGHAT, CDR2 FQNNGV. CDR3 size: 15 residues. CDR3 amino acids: CASTPMAGGPYEQYF.

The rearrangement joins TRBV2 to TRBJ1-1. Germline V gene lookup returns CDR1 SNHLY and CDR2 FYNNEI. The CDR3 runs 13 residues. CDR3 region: CASKESMNTEAFF.

The CDR3 region is CASSLDRGQNTGELFF. This sequence joins TRBV6-6 and TRBJ2-2; TCRdb proposes TRBD1, but this gene call is untestable without DNA. Germline-derived CDR1 and CDR2 are MNHNY and SVGAGI (reference sequence). The length of the CDR3 is 16 residues.

The CDR3 sequence is CASSFIGQDLYSNQPQHF. The chain uses TRBV28 and TRBJ1-5; TCRdb's D gene call, TRBD1, goes unchecked for lack of DNA. CDR3 length: 18 amino acids. From germline, CDR1 is MDHEN and CDR2 SYDVKM.

This CDR3 reads CASSQALTSRETQYF. V usage is TRBV14 and J usage is TRBJ2-5; TCRdb's D gene call, TRBD2, goes unchecked for lack of DNA. Germline CDR1 and CDR2: SGHDN and FVKESK. The CDR3 is made up of 15 amino acids.

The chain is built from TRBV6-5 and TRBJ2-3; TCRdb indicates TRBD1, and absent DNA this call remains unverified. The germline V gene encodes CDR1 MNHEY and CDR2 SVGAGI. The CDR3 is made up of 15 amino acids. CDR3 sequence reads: CASMPTGTGSDTQYF.

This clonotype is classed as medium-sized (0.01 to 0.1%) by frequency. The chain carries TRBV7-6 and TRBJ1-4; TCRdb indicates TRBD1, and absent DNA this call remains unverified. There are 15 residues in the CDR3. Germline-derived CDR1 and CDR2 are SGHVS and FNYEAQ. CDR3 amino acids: CASSPQGSEGEKLFF. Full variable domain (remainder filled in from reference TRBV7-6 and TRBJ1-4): GAGVSQSPRYKVTKRGQDVALRCDPISGHVSLYWYRQALGQGPEFLTYFNYEAQQDKSGLPNDRFSAERPEGSISTLTIQRTEQRDSAMYRCASSPQGSEGEKLFFGSGTQLSVL.

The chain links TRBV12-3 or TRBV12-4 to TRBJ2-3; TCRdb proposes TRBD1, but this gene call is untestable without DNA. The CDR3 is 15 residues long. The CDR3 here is CASSLLAGVKDTQYF.

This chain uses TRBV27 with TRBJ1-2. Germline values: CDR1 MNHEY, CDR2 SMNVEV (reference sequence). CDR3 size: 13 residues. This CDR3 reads CASSSEFNYGYTF.

The CDR3 loop reads CASSLTPAKGRPYEQYF. V usage is TRBV12-3 or TRBV12-4 and J usage is TRBJ2-7. The CDR3 is 17 residues long.

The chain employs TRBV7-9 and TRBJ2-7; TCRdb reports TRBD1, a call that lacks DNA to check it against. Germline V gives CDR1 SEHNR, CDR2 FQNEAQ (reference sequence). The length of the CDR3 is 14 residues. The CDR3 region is CASSLPLMSYEQYF.

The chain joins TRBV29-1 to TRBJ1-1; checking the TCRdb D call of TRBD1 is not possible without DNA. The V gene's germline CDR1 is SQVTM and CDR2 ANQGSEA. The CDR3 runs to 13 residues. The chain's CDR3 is CSVQGDLNTEAFF.

The CDR3: CASKVTAGSEAFF. V is TRBV7-3 and J is TRBJ1-1. The CDR3 has 13 amino acids. Germline CDR1 SGHTA, CDR2 FQGTGA.

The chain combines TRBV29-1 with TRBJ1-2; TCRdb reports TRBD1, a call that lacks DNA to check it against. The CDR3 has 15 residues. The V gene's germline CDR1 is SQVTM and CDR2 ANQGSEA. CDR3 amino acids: CSVEEVDRKVDGYTF.

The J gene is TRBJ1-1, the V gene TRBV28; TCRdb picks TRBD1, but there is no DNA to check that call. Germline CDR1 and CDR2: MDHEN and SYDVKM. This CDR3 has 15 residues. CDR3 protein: CASSSPSTGNTEAFF.